This T cell receptor beta chain is from a study of blood T cell repertoires in COVID-19. Study summary: Samples taken during acute and convalescent COVID-19 were collected in the United States, Italy and Spain. PBMCs, B-cell-depleted T cells, or T cells were the source of the cDNA or gDNA that made up the material.

Cohort 3 donors were reported recovered after two negative PCRs, clearance, or symptom resolution. Profiled with immunoSEQ multiplex PCR; TCRdb holds only in-frame clones, not every one. This table holds about 480,000 clones, approximately 88% found once. The sequence derives from a woman between 40 and 55 years old who had recovered from COVID-19. The sequenced sample consisted of PBMCs or T cells enriched from blood (not recorded which).

The CDR3 DNA reads TGTGCCAGCAGCTCGCCGGGACAGGGGGTTTCTGGGGAGCTGTTTTTT. It yields the protein CASSSPGQGVSGELFF. The chain employs TRBV5-4 and TRBJ2-2; 11 bases align to TRBD1. The CDR3 length is 16 residues. The V and J ends lost 3 bases and 8 bases, in that order; junction bases with no gene match: 9. In germline, CDR1 is SGHNT, CDR2 YYREEE (reference sequence).